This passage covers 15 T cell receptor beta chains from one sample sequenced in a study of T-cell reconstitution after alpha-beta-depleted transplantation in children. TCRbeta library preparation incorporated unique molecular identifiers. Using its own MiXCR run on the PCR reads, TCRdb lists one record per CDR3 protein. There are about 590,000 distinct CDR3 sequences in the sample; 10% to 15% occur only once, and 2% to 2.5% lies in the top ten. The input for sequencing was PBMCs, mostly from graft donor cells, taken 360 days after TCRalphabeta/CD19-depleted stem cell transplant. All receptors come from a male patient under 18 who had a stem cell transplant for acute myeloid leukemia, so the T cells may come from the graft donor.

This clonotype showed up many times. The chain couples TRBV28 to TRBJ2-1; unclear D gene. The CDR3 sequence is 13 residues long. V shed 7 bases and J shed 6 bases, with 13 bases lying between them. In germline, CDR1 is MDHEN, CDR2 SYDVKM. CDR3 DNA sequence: TGTGCCAGCAACAACCAGGTCGGCAATGAGCAGTTCTTC. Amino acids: CASNNQVGNEQFF.

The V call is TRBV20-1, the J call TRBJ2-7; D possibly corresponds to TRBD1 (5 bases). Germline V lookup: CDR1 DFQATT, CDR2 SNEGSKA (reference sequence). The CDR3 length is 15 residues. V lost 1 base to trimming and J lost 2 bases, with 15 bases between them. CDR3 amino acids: CSARVWTDSPYEQYF. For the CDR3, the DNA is TGCAGTGCTAGAGTTTGGACCGACAGTCCCTACGAGCAGTACTTC.

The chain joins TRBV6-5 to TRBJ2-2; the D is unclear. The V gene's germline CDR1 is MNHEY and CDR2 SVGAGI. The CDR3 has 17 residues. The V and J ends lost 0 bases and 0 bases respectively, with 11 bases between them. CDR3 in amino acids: CASSYSPGVANTGELFF. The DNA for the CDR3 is TGTGCCAGCAGTTACTCTCCTGGGGTCGCGAACACCGGGGAGCTGTTTTTT.

CDR3 sequence: CASKSTGGANYEQYF. In DNA, the CDR3 is TGTGCCAGCAAATCTACAGGGGGCGCAAACTACGAGCAGTACTTC. The genes are TRBV6-2 or TRBV6-3 and TRBJ2-7; the match to TRBD1 covers 9 bases. This CDR3 comprises 15 residues. Germline assignment: CDR1 MNHEY and CDR2 SVGEGT. V dropped 7 bases and J dropped 3; count of bases not matched to a gene: 10.

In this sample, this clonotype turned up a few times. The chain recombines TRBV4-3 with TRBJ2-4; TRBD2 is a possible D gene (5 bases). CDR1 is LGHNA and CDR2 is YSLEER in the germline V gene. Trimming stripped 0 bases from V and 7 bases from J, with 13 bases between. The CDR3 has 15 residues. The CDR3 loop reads CASSQESLRENIQYF. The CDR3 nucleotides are TGCGCCAGCAGCCAAGAGTCCTTGAGGGAGAACATTCAGTACTTC.

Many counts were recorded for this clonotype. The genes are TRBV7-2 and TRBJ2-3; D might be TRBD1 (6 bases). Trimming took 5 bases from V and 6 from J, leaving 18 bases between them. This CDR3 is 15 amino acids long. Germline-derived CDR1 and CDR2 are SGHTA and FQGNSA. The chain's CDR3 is CASSLGGQYGDTQYF. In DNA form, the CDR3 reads TGTGCCAGCAGCCTTGGAGGACAGTACGGGGATACGCAGTATTTT.

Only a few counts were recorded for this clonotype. The DNA of the CDR3 is TGTGCCAGCAGCCCGTGGGACAGTAGACAAGAGACCCAGTACTTC. Amino acids: CASSPWDSRQETQYF. This chain links TRBV4-2 with TRBJ2-5; 7 bases fit TRBD1. V was clipped by 4 bases and J by 2 bases; unmatched bases: 7. Germline values: CDR1 LGHNA, CDR2 YNFKEQ. The CDR3 contains 15 residues.

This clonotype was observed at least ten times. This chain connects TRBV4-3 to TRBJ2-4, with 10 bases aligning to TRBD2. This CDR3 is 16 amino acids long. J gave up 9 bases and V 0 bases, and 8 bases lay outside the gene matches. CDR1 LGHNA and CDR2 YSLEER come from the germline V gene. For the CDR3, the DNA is TGCGCCAGCAGCCAAGATATCCCTAGCGGGAGTGGCATTCAGTACTTC. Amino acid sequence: CASSQDIPSGSGIQYF.

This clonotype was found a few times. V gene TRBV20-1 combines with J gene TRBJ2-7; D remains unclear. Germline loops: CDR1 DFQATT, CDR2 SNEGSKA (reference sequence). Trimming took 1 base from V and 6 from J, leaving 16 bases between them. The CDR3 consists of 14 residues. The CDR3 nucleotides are TGCAGTGCTAGAGTCCAGAGTCCCTCCGGCGAGCAGTACTTC. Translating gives CSARVQSPSGEQYF.

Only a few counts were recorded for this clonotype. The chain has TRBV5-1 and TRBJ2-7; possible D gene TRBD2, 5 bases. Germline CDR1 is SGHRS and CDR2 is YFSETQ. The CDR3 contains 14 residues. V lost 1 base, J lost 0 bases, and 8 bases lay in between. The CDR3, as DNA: TGCGCCAGCAGCTTGCGGGGTTTCTCCTACGAGCAGTACTTC. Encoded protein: CASSLRGFSYEQYF.

The CDR3 bases are TGTGCCAGCAGCTCCCGGACAGGGACGATCTCAGATTCACCCCTCCACTTT. It yields the protein CASSSRTGTISDSPLHF. This chain uses TRBV7-6 with TRBJ1-6, with 8 bases aligning to TRBD1. The CDR3 extends over 17 amino acids. Germline assignment: CDR1 SGHVS and CDR2 FNYEAQ. V shed 4 bases and J 8 bases; nucleotides not matched to a gene: 13.

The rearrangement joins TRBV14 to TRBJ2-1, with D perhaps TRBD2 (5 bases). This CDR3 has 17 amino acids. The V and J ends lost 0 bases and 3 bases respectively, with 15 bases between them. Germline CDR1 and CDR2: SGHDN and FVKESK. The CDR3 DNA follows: TGTGCCAGCAGCCAAGATTTCCGGGATCGGCACTACAATGAGCAGTTCTTC. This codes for CASSQDFRDRHYNEQFF.

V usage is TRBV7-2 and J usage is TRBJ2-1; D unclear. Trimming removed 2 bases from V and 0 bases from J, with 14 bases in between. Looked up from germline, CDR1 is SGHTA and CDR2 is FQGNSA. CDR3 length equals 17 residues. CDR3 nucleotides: TGTGCCAGCAGCTTATTCCCACAGATTAGCTCCTACAATGAGCAGTTCTTC. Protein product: CASSLFPQISSYNEQFF.

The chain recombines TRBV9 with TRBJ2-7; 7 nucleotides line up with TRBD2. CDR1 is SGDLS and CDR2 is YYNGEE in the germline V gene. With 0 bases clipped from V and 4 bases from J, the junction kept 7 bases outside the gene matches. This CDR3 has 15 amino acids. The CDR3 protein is CASSVGVAGPYEQYF. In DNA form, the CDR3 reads TGTGCCAGCAGCGTAGGCGTAGCGGGTCCTTACGAGCAGTACTTC.

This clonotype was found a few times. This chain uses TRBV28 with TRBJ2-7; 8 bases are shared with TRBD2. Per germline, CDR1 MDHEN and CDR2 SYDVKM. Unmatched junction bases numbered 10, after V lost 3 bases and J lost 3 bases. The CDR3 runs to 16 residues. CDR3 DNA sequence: TGTGCCAGCAGTTTCCCTATATTGGCGGGAGGCTACGAGCAGTACTTC. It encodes CASSFPILAGGYEQYF.